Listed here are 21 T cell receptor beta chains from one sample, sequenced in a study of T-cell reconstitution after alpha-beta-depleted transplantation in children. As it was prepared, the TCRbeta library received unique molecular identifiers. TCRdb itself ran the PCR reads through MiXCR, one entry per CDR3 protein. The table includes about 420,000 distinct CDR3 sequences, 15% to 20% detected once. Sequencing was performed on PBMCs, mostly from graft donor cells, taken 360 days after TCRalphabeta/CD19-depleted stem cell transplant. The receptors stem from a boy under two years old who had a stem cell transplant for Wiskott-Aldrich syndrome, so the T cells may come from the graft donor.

CDR3 loop: CASRIGGPGELFF. The CDR3, as DNA: TGCGCCAGCAGAATCGGCGGGCCCGGGGAGCTGTTTTTT. The rearrangement uses TRBV5-1 and TRBJ2-2; weak D call: TRBD2 (5 bases). The CDR3 consists of 13 residues. V was shortened by 5 bases and J by 6 bases, with 11 bases between the two germline ends. Looked up from germline, CDR1 is SGHRS and CDR2 is YFSETQ.

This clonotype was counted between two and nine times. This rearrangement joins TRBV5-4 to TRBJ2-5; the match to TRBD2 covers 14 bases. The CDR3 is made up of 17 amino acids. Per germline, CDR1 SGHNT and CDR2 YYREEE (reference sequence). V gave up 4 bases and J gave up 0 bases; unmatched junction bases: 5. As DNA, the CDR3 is TGTGCCAGCAGCCCCGGACTAGCGGGGGGTTACCAAGAGACCCAGTACTTC. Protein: CASSPGLAGGYQETQYF.

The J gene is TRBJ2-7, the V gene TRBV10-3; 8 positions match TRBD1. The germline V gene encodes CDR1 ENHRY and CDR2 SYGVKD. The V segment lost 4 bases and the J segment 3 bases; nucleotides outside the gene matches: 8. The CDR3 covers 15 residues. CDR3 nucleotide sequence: TGTGCCATCAGTGCGGTGGCAGGGGGCTTCTACGAGCAGTACTTC. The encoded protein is CAISAVAGGFYEQYF.

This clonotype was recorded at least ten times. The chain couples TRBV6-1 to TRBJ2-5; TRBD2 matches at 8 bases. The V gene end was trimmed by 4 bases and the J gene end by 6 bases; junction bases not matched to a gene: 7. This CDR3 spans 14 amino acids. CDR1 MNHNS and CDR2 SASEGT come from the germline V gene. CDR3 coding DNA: TGTGCCAGCAGTGCACCGGGACTAGGAAAGACCCAGTACTTC. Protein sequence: CASSAPGLGKTQYF.

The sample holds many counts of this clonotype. DNA of the CDR3: TGTGCCAGCAAGCCCCCGGGGGACAATGAGCAGTTCTTC. This gives the protein CASKPPGDNEQFF. This rearrangement joins TRBV12-3 or TRBV12-4 to TRBJ2-1; D possibly corresponds to TRBD2 (6 bases). Trimming pared 7 bases from V and 5 bases from J, leaving 12 bases between. The CDR3 contains 13 residues.

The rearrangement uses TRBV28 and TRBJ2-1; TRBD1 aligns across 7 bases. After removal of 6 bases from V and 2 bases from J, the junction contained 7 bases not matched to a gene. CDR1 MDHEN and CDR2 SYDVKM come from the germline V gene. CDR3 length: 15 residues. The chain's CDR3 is CASSLTGKTYNEQFF. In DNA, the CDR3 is TGTGCCAGCAGCCTGACAGGGAAGACCTACAATGAGCAGTTCTTC.

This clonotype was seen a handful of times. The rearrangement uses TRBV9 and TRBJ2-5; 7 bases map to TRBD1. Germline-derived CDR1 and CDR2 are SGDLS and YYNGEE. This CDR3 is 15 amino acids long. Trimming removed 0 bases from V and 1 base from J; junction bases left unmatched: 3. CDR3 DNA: TGTGCCAGCAGCGTAGCATCAGGGGGCCAAGAGACCCAGTACTTC. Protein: CASSVASGGQETQYF.

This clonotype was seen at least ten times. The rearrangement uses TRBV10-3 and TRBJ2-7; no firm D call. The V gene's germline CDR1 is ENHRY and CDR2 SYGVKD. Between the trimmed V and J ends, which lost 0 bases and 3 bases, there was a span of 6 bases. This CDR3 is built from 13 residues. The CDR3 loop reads CAISESPGYEQYF. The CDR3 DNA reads TGTGCCATCAGTGAGTCGCCAGGCTACGAGCAGTACTTC.

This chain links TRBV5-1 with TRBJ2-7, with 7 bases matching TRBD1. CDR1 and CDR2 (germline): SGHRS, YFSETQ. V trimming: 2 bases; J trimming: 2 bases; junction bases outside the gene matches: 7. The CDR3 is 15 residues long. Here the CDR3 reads CASSLEGAPTYEQYF. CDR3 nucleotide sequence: TGCGCCAGCAGCTTAGAGGGGGCCCCTACCTACGAGCAGTACTTC.

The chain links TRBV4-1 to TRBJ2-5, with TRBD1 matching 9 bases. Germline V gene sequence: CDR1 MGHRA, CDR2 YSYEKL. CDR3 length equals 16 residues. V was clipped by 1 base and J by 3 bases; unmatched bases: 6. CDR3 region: CASSQGTGTGKETQYF. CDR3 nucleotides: TGCGCCAGCAGCCAAGGGACCGGGACAGGGAAAGAGACCCAGTACTTC.

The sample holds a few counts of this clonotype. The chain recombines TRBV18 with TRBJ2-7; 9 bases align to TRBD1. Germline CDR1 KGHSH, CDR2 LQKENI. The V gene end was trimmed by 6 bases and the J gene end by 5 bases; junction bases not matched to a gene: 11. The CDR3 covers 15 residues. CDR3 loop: CASSLSGQGVHEQYF. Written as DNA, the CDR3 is TGTGCCAGCTCCCTTTCGGGACAGGGTGTCCACGAGCAGTACTTC.

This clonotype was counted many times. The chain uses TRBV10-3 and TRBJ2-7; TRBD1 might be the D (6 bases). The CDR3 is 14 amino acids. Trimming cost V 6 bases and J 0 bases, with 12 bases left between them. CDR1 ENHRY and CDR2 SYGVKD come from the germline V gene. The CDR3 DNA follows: TGTGCCATCAGGCCTACAGGGATCTCCTACGAGCAGTACTTC. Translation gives CAIRPTGISYEQYF.

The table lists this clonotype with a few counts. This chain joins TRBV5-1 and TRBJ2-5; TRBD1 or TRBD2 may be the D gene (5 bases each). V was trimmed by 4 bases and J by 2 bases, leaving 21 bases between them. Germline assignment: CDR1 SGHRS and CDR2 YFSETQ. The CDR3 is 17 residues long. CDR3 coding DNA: TGCGCCAGCAGCATCCGGGGCTCCGGCCCGTTACAAGAGACCCAGTACTTC. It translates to CASSIRGSGPLQETQYF. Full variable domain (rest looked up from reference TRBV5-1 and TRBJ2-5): KAGVTQTPRYLIKTRGQQVTLSCSPISGHRSVSWYQQTPGQGLQFLFEYFSETQRNKGNFPGRFSGRQFSNSRSEMNVSTLELGDSALYLCASSIRGSGPLQETQYFGPGTRLLVL.

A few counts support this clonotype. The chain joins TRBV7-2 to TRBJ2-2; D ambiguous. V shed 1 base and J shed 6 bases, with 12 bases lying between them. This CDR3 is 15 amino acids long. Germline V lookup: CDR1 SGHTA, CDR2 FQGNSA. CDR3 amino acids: CASSLGRLRAGELFF. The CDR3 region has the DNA TGTGCCAGCAGCTTAGGGCGCCTTCGTGCCGGGGAGCTGTTTTTT.

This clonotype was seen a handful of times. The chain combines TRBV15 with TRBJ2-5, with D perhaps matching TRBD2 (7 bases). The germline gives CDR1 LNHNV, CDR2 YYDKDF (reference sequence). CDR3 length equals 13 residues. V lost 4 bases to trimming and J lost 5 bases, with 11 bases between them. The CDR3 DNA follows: TGTGCCACCAGCATCGGGGGGCCGGAGACCCAGTACTTC. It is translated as CATSIGGPETQYF.

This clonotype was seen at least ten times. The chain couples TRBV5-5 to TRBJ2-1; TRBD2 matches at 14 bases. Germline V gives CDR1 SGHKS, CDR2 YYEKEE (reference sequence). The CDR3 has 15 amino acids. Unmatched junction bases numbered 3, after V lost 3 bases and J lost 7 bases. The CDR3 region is CASSSGLAGENEQFF. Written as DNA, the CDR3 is TGTGCCAGCAGCTCGGGACTAGCGGGGGAAAATGAGCAGTTCTTC.

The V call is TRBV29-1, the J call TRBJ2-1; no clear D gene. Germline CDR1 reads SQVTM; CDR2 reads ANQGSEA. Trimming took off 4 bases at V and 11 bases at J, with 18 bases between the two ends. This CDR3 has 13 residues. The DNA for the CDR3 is TGCAGCGTTGCAGCATACTTGAAACCAAAGCAGTTCTTC. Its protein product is CSVAAYLKPKQFF.

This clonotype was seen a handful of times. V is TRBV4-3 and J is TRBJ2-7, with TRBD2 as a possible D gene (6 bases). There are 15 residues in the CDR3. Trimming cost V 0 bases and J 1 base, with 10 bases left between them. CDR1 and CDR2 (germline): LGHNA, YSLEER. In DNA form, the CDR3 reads TGCGCCAGCAGCCAAGAGGCAGGGAGGTCCTACGAGCAGTACTTC. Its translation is CASSQEAGRSYEQYF.

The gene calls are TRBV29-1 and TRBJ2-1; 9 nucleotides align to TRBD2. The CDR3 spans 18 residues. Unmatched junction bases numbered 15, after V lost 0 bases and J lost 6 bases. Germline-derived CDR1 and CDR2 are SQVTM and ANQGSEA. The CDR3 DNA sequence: TGCAGCGTTGAAGATTCCCACAGGGGCGGGAGGGCCCCCAATGAGCAGTTCTTC. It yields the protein CSVEDSHRGGRAPNEQFF.

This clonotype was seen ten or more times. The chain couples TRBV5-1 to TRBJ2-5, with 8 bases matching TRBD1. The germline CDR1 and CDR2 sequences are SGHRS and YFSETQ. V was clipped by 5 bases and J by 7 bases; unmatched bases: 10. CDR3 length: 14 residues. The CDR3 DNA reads TGCGCCAGCAGATCCGGACAGGGTATAGGGACCCAGTACTTC. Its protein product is CASRSGQGIGTQYF.

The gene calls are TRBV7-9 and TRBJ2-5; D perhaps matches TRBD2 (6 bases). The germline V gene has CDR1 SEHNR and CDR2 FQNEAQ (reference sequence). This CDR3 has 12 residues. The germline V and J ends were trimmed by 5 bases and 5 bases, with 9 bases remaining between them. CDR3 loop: CASSGSGETQYF. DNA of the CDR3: TGTGCCAGCAGCGGCAGCGGGGAGACCCAGTACTTC.